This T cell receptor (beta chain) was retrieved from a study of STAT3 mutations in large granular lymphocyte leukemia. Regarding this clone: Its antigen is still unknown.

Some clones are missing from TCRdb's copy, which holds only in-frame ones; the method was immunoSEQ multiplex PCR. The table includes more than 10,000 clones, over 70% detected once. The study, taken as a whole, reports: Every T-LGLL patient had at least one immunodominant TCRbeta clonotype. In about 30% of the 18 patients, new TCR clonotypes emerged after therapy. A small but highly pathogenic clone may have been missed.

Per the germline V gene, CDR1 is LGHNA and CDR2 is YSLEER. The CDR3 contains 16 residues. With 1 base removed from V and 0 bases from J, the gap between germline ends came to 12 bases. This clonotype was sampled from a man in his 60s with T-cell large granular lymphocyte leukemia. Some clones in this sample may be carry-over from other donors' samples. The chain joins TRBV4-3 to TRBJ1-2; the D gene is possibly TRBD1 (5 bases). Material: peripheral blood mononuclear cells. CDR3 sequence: CASSQASAGSNYGYTF. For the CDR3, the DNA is TGCGCCAGCAGCCAAGCTAGTGCAGGGTCTAACTATGGCTACACCTTC.